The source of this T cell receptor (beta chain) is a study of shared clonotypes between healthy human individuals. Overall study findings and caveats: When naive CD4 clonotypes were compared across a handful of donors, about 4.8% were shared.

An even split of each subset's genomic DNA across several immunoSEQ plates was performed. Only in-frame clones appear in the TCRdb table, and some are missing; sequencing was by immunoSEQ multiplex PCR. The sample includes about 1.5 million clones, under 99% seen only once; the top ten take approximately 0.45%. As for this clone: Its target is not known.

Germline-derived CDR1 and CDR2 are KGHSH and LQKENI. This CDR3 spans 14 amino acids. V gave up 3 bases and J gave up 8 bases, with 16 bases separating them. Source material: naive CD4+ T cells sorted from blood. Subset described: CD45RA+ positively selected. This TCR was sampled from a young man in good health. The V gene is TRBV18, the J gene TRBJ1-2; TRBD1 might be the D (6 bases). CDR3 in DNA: TGTGCCAGCTCACCTCCGCGGGGGGCGCGCGGCTACACCTTC. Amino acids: CASSPPRGARGYTF.